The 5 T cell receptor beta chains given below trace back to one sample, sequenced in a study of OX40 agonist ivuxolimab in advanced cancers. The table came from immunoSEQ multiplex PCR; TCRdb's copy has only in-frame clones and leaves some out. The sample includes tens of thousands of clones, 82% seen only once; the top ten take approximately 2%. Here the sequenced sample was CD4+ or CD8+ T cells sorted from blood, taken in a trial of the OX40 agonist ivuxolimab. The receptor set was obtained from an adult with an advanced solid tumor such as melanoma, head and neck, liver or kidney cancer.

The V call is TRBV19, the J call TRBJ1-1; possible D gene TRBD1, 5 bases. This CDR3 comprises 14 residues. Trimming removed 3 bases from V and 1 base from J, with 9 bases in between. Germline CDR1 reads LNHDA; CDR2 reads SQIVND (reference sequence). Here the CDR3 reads CASSMGTWNTEAFF. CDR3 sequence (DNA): TGTGCCAGTAGTATGGGGACTTGGAACACTGAAGCTTTCTTT.

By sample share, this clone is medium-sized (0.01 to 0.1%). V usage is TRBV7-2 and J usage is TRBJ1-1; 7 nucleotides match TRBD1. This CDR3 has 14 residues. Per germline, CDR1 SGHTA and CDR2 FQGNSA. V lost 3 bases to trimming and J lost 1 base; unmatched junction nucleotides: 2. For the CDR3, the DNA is TGTGCCAGCAGCTTTGGACAGGCGAACACTGAAGCTTTCTTT. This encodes CASSFGQANTEAFF.

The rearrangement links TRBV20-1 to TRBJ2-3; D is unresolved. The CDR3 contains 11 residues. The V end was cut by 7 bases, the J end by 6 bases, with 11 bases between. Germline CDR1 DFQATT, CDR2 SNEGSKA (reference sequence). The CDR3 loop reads CSVEVRDTQYF. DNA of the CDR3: TGCAGTGTCGAGGTCCGGGATACGCAGTATTTT.

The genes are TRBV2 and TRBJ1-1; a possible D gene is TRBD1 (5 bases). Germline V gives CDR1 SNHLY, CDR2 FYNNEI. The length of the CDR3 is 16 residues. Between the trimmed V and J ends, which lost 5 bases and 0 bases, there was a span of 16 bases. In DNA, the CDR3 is TGTGCCAGCAGTACCAAACAGGTGGATATGAACACTGAAGCTTTCTTT. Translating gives CASSTKQVDMNTEAFF.

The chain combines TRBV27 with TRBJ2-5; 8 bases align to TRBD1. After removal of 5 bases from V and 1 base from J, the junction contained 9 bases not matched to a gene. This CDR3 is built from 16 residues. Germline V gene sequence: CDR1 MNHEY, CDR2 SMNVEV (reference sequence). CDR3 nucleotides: TGTGCCAGCAGTCCACGAGCAGGGGGCTCCCAAGAGACCCAGTACTTC. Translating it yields CASSPRAGGSQETQYF.